This T cell receptor (beta chain) was observed in a study of blood T cells in healthy people across ages. This clonotype was seen a single time. Its target is unknown. Using a J-beta primer mix together with a sample-barcoded 5' primer, a second PCR was run for roughly 6 to 12 cycles. CDR3-containing paired-end reads numbering at least 2.5 million came from each sample. Via MiXCR, TCRdb re-called the 5' RACE reads, giving one row per CDR3 protein. The table has about 1.5 million distinct CDR3 sequences, 35% to 45% seen once; the top ten hold roughly 7.9%. The CDR3 has 16 residues. Per germline, CDR1 SGHDN and CDR2 FVKESK. V lost 2 bases and J lost 1, with 12 bases in between. Study results and limitations: The donors' CMV status was not determined, possibly confounding changes in expanded clonotypes.

Sequencing was performed on blood. The chain joins TRBV14 to TRBJ1-3; D remains ambiguous. The TCR comes from a woman younger than 30 in good health. CDR3 protein: CASSQFSGFSGNTIYF. The CDR3, as DNA: TGTGCCAGCAGCCAATTTAGTGGGTTTTCTGGAAACACCATATATTTT.